This T cell receptor beta chain stems from a study of blood T cell repertoires in COVID-19. TCRdb's table, derived via immunoSEQ multiplex PCR, lists solely in-frame clones and lacks some. Among tens of thousands of clones listed, about nine tenths were seen once. The receptor's source is a human donor in a cohort sampled during active COVID-19. Input material: peripheral blood.

This CDR3 reads CASSEALFPGSSTDTQYF. The CDR3 DNA reads as TGTGCCAGCAGTGAAGCGCTTTTTCCGGGGTCTAGCACAGATACGCAGTATTTT. The chain uses TRBV2 and TRBJ2-3, with D possibly matching TRBD2 (5 bases). The CDR3 spans 18 residues. Germline V lookup: CDR1 SNHLY, CDR2 FYNNEI. Trimming stripped 0 bases from V and 0 bases from J, with 16 bases between.